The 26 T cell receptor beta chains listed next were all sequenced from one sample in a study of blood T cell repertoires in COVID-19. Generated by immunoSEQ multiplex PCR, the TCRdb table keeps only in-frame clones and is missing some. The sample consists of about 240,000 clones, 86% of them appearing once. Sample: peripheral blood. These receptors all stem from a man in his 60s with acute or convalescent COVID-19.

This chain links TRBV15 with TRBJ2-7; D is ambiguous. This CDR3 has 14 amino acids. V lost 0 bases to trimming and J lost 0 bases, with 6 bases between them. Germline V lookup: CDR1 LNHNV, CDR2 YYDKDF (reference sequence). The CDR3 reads CATSREGSSYEQYF. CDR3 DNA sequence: TGTGCCACCAGCAGAGAGGGCAGCTCCTACGAGCAGTACTTC.

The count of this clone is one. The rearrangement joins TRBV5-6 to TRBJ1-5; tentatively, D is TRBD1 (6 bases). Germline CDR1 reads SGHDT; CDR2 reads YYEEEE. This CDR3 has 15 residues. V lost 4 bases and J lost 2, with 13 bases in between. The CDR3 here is CASSPRTARNQPQHF. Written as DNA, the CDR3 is TGTGCCAGCAGCCCACGGACAGCCCGCAATCAGCCCCAGCATTTT.

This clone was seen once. This CDR3 is CASSLGGGGLAGDEQFF. CDR3 DNA sequence: TGTGCCAGCAGCTTAGGAGGGGGGGGACTAGCGGGAGACGAGCAGTTCTTC. The gene calls are TRBV7-8 and TRBJ2-1; 14 bases agree with TRBD2. The CDR3 spans 17 residues. J gave up 10 bases and V 1 base, and 9 bases lay outside the gene matches. Germline V gene sequence: CDR1 SGHVS, CDR2 FQNEAQ.

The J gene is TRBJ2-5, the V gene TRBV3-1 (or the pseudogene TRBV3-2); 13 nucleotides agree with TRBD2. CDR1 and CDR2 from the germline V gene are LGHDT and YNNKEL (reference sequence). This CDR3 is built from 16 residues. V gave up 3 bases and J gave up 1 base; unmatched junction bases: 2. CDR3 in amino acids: CASSQGTSGTQETQYF. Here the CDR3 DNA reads TGTGCCAGCAGCCAGGGGACTAGCGGGACCCAAGAGACCCAGTACTTC.

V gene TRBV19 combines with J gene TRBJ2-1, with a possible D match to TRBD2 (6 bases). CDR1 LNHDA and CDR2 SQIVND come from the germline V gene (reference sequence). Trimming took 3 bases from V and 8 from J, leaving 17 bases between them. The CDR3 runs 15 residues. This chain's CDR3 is CASSMSAGRVDEQFF. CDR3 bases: TGTGCCAGTAGTATGTCGGCGGGAAGGGTAGATGAGCAGTTCTTC.

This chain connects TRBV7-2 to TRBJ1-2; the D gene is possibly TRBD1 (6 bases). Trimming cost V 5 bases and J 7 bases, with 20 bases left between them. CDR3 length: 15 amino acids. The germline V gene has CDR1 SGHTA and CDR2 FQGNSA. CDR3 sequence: CASSPPLHRAGGYTF. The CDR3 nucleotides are TGTGCCAGCAGCCCACCCCTCCACAGGGCGGGTGGCTACACCTTC.

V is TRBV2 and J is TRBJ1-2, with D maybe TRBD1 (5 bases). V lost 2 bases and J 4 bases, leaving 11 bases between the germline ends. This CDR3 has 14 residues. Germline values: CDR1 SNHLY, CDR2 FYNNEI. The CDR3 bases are TGTGCCAGCAGTGAACAGGGCAGATCCTATGGCTACACCTTC. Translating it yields CASSEQGRSYGYTF.

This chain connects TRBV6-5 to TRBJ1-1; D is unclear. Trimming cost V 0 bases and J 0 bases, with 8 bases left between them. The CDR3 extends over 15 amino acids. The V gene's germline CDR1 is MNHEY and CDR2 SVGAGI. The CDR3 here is CASSYSRSLNTEAFF. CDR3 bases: TGTGCCAGCAGTTACTCGAGAAGTTTGAACACTGAAGCTTTCTTT.

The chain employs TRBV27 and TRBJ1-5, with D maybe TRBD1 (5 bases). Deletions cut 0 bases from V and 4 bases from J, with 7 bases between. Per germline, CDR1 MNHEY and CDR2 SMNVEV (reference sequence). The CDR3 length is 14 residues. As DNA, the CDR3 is TGTGCCAGCAGTTTATCGGAGGGGAATCAGCCCCAGCATTTT. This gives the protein CASSLSEGNQPQHF.

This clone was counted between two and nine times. The CDR3 nucleotides read TGTGCCAGCAGCGGCGGGACAGACGCAACTAATGAAAAACTGTTTTTT. Protein sequence: CASSGGTDATNEKLFF. The V gene is TRBV9, the J gene TRBJ1-4; 7 positions agree with TRBD1. V was pared by 3 bases and J by 0 bases, with 5 bases of the junction left unmatched. The CDR3 length is 16 residues. Germline CDR1 is SGDLS and CDR2 is YYNGEE. Using reference TRBV9 and TRBJ1-4 for the parts outside the CDR3, the full variable domain is DSGVTQTPKHLITATGQRVTLRCSPRSGDLSVYWYQQSLDQGLQFLIQYYNGEERAKGNILERFSAQQFPDLHSELNLSSLELGDSALYFCASSGGTDATNEKLFFGSGTQLSVL.

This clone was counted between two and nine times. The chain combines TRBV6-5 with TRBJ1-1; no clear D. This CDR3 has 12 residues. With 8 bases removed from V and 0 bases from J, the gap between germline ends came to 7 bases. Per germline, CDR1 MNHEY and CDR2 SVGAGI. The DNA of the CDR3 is TGTGCCAGCCCGGGGTTGAACACTGAAGCTTTCTTT. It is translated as CASPGLNTEAFF.

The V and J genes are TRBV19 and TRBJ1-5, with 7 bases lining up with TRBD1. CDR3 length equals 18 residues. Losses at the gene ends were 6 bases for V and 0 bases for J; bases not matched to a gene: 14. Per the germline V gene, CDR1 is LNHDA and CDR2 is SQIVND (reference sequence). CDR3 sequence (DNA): TGTGCCAGTAGGGGACCGACAGGGATGGAAAATAGCAATCAGCCCCAGCATTTT. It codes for CASRGPTGMENSNQPQHF.

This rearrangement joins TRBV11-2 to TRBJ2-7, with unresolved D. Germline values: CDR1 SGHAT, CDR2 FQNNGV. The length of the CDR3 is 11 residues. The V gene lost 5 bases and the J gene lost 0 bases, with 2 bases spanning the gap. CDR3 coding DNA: TGTGCCAGCAGCCGCTCCTACGAGCAGTACTTC. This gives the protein CASSRSYEQYF.

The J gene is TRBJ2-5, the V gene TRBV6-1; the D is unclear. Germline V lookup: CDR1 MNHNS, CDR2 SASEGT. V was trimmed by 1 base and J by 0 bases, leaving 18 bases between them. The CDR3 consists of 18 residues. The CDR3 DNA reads TGTGCCAGCAGTGAAGAGCACAGCCTGTCTTTGTACCAAGAGACCCAGTACTTC. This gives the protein CASSEEHSLSLYQETQYF.

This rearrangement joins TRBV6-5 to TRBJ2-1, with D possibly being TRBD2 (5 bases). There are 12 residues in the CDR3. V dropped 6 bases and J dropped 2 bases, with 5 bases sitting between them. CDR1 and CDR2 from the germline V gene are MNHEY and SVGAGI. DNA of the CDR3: TGTGCCAGCAGCGGGACCTACAATGAGCAGTTCTTC. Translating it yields CASSGTYNEQFF.

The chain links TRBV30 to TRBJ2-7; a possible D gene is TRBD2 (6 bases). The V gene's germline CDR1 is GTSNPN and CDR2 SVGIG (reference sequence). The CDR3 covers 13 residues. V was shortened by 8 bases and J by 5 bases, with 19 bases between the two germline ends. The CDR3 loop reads CAKGWGESNEQYF. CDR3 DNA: TGTGCCAAAGGCTGGGGGGAGTCTAACGAGCAGTACTTC.

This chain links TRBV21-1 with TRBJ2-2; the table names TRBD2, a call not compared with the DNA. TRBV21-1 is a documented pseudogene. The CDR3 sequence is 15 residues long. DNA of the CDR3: TGTGCCAGCAGCATAGCTAGCGGGAGAACCGGGGAGCTGTTTTTT. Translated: CASSIASGRTGELFF.

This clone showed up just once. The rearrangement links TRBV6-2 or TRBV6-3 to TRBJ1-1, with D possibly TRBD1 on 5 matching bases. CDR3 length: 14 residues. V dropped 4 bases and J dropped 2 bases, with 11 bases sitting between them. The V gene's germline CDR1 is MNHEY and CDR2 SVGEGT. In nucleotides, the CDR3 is TGTGCCAGCAGTTTTGGCCAGGGAAACACTGAAGCTTTCTTT. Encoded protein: CASSFGQGNTEAFF.

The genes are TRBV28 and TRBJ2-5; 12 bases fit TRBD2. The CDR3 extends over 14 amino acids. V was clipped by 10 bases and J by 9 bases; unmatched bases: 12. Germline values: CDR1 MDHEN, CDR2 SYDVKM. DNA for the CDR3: TGTGCCACCCATTTGGCTAGCGGGAGGGCGGCCCAGTACTTC. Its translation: CATHLASGRAAQYF.

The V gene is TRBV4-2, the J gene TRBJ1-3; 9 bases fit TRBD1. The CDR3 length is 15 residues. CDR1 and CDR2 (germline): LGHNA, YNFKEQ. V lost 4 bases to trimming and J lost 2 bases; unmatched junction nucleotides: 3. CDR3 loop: CASSPDRGPGNTIYF. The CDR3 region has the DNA TGTGCCAGCAGCCCGGACAGGGGACCTGGAAACACCATATATTTT.

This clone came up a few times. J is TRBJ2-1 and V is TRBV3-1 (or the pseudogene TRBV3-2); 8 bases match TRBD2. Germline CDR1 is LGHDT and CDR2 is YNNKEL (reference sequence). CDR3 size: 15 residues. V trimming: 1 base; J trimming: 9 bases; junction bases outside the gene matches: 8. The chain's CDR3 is CASSQAQTSEGEQFF. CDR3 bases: TGTGCCAGCAGCCAAGCCCAGACTAGCGAAGGTGAGCAGTTCTTC.

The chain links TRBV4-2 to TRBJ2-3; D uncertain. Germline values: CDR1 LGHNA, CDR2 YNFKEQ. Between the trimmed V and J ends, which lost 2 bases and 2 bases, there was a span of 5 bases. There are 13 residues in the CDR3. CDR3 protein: CASSQYFTDTQYF. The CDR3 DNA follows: TGTGCCAGCAGCCAATACTTCACAGATACGCAGTATTTT.

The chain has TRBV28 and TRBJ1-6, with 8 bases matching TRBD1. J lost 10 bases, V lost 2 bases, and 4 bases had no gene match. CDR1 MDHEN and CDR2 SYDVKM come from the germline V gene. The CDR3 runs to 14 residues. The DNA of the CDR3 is TGTGCCAGCAGTTTAATGACAGGGGAATCACCCCTCCACTTT. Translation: CASSLMTGESPLHF. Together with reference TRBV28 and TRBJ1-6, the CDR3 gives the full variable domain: DVKVTQSSRYLVKRTGEKVFLECVQDMDHENMFWYRQDPGLGLRLIYFSYDVKMKEKGDIPEGYSVSREKKERFSLILESASTNQTSMYLCASSLMTGESPLHFGNGTRLTVT.

The CDR3 coding sequence is TGCAGCGGACCGCCGGGTGGCTACACCTTC. This codes for CSGPPGGYTF. The V call is TRBV29-1, the J call TRBJ1-2; D is unresolved. Germline V CDR1 and CDR2: SQVTM, ANQGSEA. Trimming took 7 bases from V and 7 from J, leaving 10 bases between them. This CDR3 region has 10 residues.

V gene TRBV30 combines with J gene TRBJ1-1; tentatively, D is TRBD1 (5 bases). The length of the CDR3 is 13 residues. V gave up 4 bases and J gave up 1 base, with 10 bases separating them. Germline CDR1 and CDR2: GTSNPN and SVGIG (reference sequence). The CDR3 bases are TGTGCCTGGAAAGACAGCCCGAACACTGAAGCTTTCTTT. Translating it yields CAWKDSPNTEAFF.

The CDR3 protein is CASSLGRPTYEQYF. CDR3 DNA sequence: TGTGCCAGCAGCTTGGGCAGGCCCACCTACGAGCAGTACTTC. The chain recombines TRBV5-6 with TRBJ2-7, with D unresolved. This CDR3 has 14 amino acids. Per the germline V gene, CDR1 is SGHDT and CDR2 is YYEEEE. The V end lost 0 bases, the J end lost 2 bases, and 9 bases lay between the germline ends.